The T cell receptor beta chain under discussion was sequenced for a study of T cell responses to AZD1222 COVID-19 vaccine. TCRdb's copy holds only in-frame clones and misses some; the assay was immunoSEQ multiplex PCR. There are over 130,000 clones in the sample, with about 2% held by the top ten. Looked up from germline, CDR1 is SGHTA and CDR2 is FQGNSA. Losses at the gene ends were 5 bases for V and 8 bases for J; bases not matched to a gene: 13. CDR3 length: 15 amino acids. The sequence came from an adult in good health. Sequencing input: peripheral blood. The chain employs TRBV7-2 and TRBJ1-2, with TRBD1 matching over 8 bases. The CDR3 region has the DNA TGTGCCAGCAGCCTCAGGGCCAGGGGGCTGTTAGGCTACACCTTC. It specifies CASSLRARGLLGYTF.